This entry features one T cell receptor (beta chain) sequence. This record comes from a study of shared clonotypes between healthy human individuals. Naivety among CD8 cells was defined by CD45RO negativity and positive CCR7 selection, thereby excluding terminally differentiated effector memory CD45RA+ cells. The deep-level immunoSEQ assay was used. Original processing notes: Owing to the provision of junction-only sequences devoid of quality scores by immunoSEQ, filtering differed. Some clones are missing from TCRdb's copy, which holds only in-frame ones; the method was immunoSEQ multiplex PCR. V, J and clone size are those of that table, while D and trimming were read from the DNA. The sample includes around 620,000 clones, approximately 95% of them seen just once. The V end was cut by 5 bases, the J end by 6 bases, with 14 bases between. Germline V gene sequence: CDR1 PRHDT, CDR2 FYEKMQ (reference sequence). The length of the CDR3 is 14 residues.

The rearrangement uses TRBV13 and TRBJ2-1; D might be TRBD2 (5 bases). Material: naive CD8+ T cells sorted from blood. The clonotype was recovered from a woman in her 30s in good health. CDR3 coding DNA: TGTGCCAGCAGCATGGCGGGCTTAATCAATGAGCAGTTCTTC. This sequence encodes CASSMAGLINEQFF.